This TCR beta chain emerged from a study of beta chain features in type 1 diabetes. Expressed TCRB transcripts were sequenced because the entire RNA isolate underwent reverse transcription. Profiled with immunoSEQ multiplex PCR; TCRdb holds only in-frame clones, not every one. The sample carries 150,000 to 190,000 clones, about a tenth recorded once. Comments on this clone: Its antigen is still unknown.

Germline loops: CDR1 LGHNA, CDR2 YNFKEQ. The CDR3 consists of 14 residues. V dropped 4 bases and J dropped 3 bases, with 12 bases sitting between them. Study-wide findings and caveats: Moderately but significantly shorter TCRB CDR3s were found in Type 1 diabetes patients in all four CD4+ subsets. Among patients, naive, central memory and Treg TCRB repertoires appeared more similar than among healthy donors.

The sequence was collected from a man aged 30-40 years with type 1 diabetes. The gene calls are TRBV4-2 and TRBJ2-5; D possibly corresponds to TRBD1 (7 bases). Sequencing was carried out using central memory CD4+ T cells from blood. This CDR3 is CASSPGGTEETQYF. The CDR3 region has the DNA TGTGCCAGCAGCCCAGGAGGGACAGAAGAGACCCAGTACTTC.